These 20 T cell receptor beta chains were sequenced from one sample in a study of cytomegalovirus exposure and HLA in healthy donors. PCR was performed using 60 Vbeta and 13 Jbeta primers. Sequenced by immunoSEQ multiplex PCR; TCRdb stores in-frame clones only, minus some. The sample contains fewer than 200,000 clones, around 82% of which appear only once. The material sequenced was PBMCs. The receptor set was obtained from a woman in her twenties or thirties in good health and CMV-seropositive.

The chain combines TRBV30 with TRBJ2-7; 9 bases are shared with TRBD1. The CDR3 sequence is 17 residues long. From germline, CDR1 is GTSNPN and CDR2 SVGIG (reference sequence). Trimming cost V 2 bases and J 2 bases; bases outside gene matches: 13. Here the CDR3 reads CAWSRATGTGNPYEQYF. The CDR3, as DNA: TGTGCCTGGAGTAGAGCTACCGGGACAGGGAATCCCTACGAGCAGTACTTC.

This chain uses TRBV9 with TRBJ2-3; possible D gene TRBD2, 6 bases. V dropped 0 bases and J dropped 0 bases, with 17 bases sitting between them. CDR3 size: 18 residues. Germline CDR1 reads SGDLS; CDR2 reads YYNGEE. As DNA, the CDR3 is TGTGCCAGCAGCGTAGCTTCAACTAGCATCACTAGCACAGATACGCAGTATTTT. It encodes CASSVASTSITSTDTQYF.

The V gene is TRBV5-8, the J gene TRBJ1-6, with 7 positions matching TRBD1. The V and J ends lost 1 base and 5 bases, in that order; junction bases with no gene match: 9. The CDR3 contains 17 residues. The germline CDR1 and CDR2 sequences are SGHTS and YDEGEE. The CDR3 spells CASSLLQGQGDNSPLHF. Written as DNA, the CDR3 is TGTGCCAGCAGCTTGTTGCAGGGGCAGGGGGATAATTCACCCCTCCACTTT.

The chain links TRBV27 to TRBJ1-1; TRBD1 might be the D (5 bases). V was cut by 3 bases and J by 0 bases, with 8 bases left in between. Germline V gene lookup returns CDR1 MNHEY and CDR2 SMNVEV (reference sequence). The CDR3 contains 14 residues. This CDR3 is CASSFGDLNTEAFF. CDR3 sequence (DNA): TGTGCCAGCAGTTTCGGGGACTTGAACACTGAAGCTTTCTTT.

This clone was observed a single time. The chain combines TRBV2 with TRBJ2-2; weak D call: TRBD1 (6 bases). CDR3 size: 15 residues. Germline CDR1 SNHLY, CDR2 FYNNEI. V dropped 5 bases and J dropped 1 base, with 11 bases sitting between them. CDR3 nucleotide sequence: TGTGCCAGCAGTCCCAGGACAGTGAACACCGGGGAGCTGTTTTTT. This codes for CASSPRTVNTGELFF.

This rearrangement joins TRBV4-1 to TRBJ2-7, with 9 bases lining up with TRBD1. V lost 0 bases and J lost 4; bases outside the gene matches: 7. The length of the CDR3 is 16 residues. The germline V gene has CDR1 MGHRA and CDR2 YSYEKL. The CDR3, as DNA: TGCGCCAGCAGCCAAGACACAGGGGGCGAAGGTTACGAGCAGTACTTC. Protein product: CASSQDTGGEGYEQYF.

J is TRBJ1-4 and V is TRBV5-4; 10 bases map to TRBD1. Trimming took 4 bases from V and 7 from J; bases not matched to a gene: 16. CDR1 and CDR2 (germline): SGHNT, YYREEE (reference sequence). The CDR3 is 18 residues long. This CDR3 reads CASSRVPGQGRGSEKLFF. Here the CDR3 DNA reads TGTGCCAGCAGCCGCGTGCCGGGACAGGGGCGGGGGAGTGAAAAACTGTTTTTT.

This clone was found a few times. One junction end does not reproduce the germline sequence, and a read error may be involved. The rearrangement uses TRBV7-7 and TRBJ2-1; 9 bases are a match to TRBD2. The CDR3 contains 13 residues. Germline V CDR1 and CDR2: SSHAT, FNYEAQ (reference sequence). The CDR3 bases are TGTGCTAGCAGCATTAGCGGGAGTCTTGAGCAGTTCTTC. It codes for CASSISGSLEQFF.

The rearrangement links TRBV27 to TRBJ1-6; D might be TRBD1 (5 bases). CDR1 MNHEY and CDR2 SMNVEV come from the germline V gene (reference sequence). The CDR3 covers 18 residues. V was shortened by 2 bases and J by 0 bases, with 14 bases between the two germline ends. The CDR3 bases are TGTGCCAGCAGTTTACGAGTGGGGCGGACCTCCTATAATTCACCCCTCCACTTT. This gives the protein CASSLRVGRTSYNSPLHF.

The chain links TRBV4-1 to TRBJ1-1; D gene unclear. Germline assignment: CDR1 MGHRA and CDR2 YSYEKL. Trimming stripped 0 bases from V and 2 bases from J, with 10 bases between. The CDR3 has 15 amino acids. The CDR3 is CASSQESRKNTEAFF. CDR3 in DNA: TGCGCCAGCAGCCAAGAAAGCAGGAAAAACACTGAAGCTTTCTTT.

This chain connects TRBV19 to TRBJ2-5; possible D gene TRBD2, 6 bases. With 2 bases removed from V and 0 bases from J, the gap between germline ends came to 10 bases. The CDR3 consists of 15 residues. The germline gives CDR1 LNHDA, CDR2 SQIVND (reference sequence). CDR3 protein: CASSITGDYQETQYF. CDR3 nucleotide sequence: TGTGCCAGTAGTATAACGGGGGACTACCAAGAGACCCAGTACTTC.

The chain uses TRBV11-2 and TRBJ2-2; D gene uncertain. Germline-derived CDR1 and CDR2 are SGHAT and FQNNGV. The CDR3 consists of 13 residues. The V gene lost 5 bases and the J gene lost 2 bases, with 6 bases spanning the gap. CDR3 sequence reads: CASSPLNTGELFF. The DNA of the CDR3 is TGTGCCAGCAGCCCACTTAACACCGGGGAGCTGTTTTTT.

This chain links TRBV5-1 with TRBJ1-6; 7 positions agree with TRBD1. V was pared by 4 bases and J by 5 bases, with 6 bases of the junction left unmatched. This CDR3 spans 15 amino acids. Germline-derived CDR1 and CDR2 are SGHRS and YFSETQ. The CDR3 loop is CASSPGTANNSPLHF. The CDR3 nucleotides read TGCGCCAGCAGCCCCGGGACAGCCAATAATTCACCCCTCCACTTT.

V is TRBV28 and J is TRBJ2-5; unclear D gene. The J call may be wrong; the DNA end is better matched by TRBJ2-7. The length of the CDR3 is 11 residues. Germline V gene lookup returns CDR1 MDHEN and CDR2 SYDVKM. This chain's CDR3 is CASSLSNEQYF. The CDR3 bases are TGTGCCAGCAGTTTATCAAACGAGCAGTACTTC.

V usage is TRBV10-3 and J usage is TRBJ2-2; TRBD2 matches at 15 bases. This CDR3 has 18 residues. CDR1 is ENHRY and CDR2 is SYGVKD in the germline V gene. V lost 4 bases and J lost 3; bases outside the gene matches: 6. CDR3 region: CAISGGTSGGRYTGELFF. Here the CDR3 DNA reads TGTGCCATCAGTGGCGGGACTAGCGGGGGGCGGTACACCGGGGAGCTGTTTTTT.

This clone was detected only a few times. J is TRBJ2-2 and V is TRBV4-1; 8 bases agree with TRBD2. The V segment lost 3 bases and the J segment 5 bases; nucleotides outside the gene matches: 17. Germline CDR1 is MGHRA and CDR2 is YSYEKL. The length of the CDR3 is 19 residues. The CDR3 bases are TGCGCCAGCAGCCACACGAGACGGGCGGGGGGCGGTGGGACCGGGGAGCTGTTTTTT. Encoded protein: CASSHTRRAGGGGTGELFF.

V usage is TRBV14 and J usage is TRBJ2-7; a weak D match, TRBD1 (5 bases). Deletions cut 8 bases from V and 1 base from J, with 18 bases between. Per the germline V gene, CDR1 is SGHDN and CDR2 is FVKESK. The CDR3 loop spans 15 amino acids. CDR3 residues: CASSWGQGMSYEQYF. DNA for the CDR3: TGTGCCAGCTCTTGGGGCCAGGGAATGTCCTACGAGCAGTACTTC.

The chain joins TRBV6-1 to TRBJ2-5, with 9 bases aligning to TRBD2. This CDR3 spans 14 amino acids. The germline V gene encodes CDR1 MNHNS and CDR2 SASEGT. The trim removed 4 bases at V and 2 bases at J, leaving 2 bases unmatched. CDR3 residues: CASSVLAGQETQYF. CDR3 nucleotides: TGTGCCAGCAGTGTACTAGCGGGTCAAGAGACCCAGTACTTC.

Turning to this clone: At one end the junction does not follow the germline gene, possibly because of a read error. The chain has TRBV28 and TRBJ2-1, with 14 bases matching TRBD2. The CDR3 has 16 residues. Germline-derived CDR1 and CDR2 are MDHEN and SYDVKM. The CDR3 region is CASSVWTSGRYNEQFF. The CDR3 DNA is TGTGCCAGCAGTGTATGGACTAGCGGGAGGTACAATGAGCAGTTCTTC.

The CDR3 nucleotides read TGTGCCAGCACCCAAGGGGGGGCCTACAATGAGCAGTTCTTC. Translated: CASTQGGAYNEQFF. The rearrangement uses TRBV7-6 and TRBJ2-1; weak D call: TRBD2 (7 bases). Trimming cost V 7 bases and J 2 bases, with 12 bases left between them. This CDR3 is 14 amino acids long. The germline gives CDR1 SGHVS, CDR2 FNYEAQ.